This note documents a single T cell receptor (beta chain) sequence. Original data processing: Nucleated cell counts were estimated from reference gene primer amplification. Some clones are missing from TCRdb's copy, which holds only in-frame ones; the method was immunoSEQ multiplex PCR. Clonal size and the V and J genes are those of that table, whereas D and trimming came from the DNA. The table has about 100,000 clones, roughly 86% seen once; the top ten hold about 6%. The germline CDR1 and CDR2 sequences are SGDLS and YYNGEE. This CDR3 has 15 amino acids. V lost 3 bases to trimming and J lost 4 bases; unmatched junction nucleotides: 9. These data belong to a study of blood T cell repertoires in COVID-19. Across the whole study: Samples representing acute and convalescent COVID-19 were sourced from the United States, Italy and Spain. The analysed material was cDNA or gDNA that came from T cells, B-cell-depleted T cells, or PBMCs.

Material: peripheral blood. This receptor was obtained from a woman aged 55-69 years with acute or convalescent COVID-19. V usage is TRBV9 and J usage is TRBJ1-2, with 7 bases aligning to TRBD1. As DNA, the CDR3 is TGTGCCAGCAGCGGACCCGGGACAGCGGGCTATGGCTACACCTTC. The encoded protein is CASSGPGTAGYGYTF. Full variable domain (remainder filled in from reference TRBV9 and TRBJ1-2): DSGVTQTPKHLITATGQRVTLRCSPRSGDLSVYWYQQSLDQGLQFLIQYYNGEERAKGNILERFSAQQFPDLHSELNLSSLELGDSALYFCASSGPGTAGYGYTFGSGTRLTVV.